Listed below are T cell receptor beta chains from one sample, sequenced in a study of shared clonotypes between healthy human individuals. Profiled with immunoSEQ multiplex PCR; TCRdb holds only in-frame clones, not every one. The table lists around 2,000,000 clones, around 93% of them singletons. Sequenced sample: naive CD8+ T cells from PBMCs. The receptors were gathered from a man aged 18 to 35 in good health. Some clones in this sample may be carry-over from other donors' samples. Both conserved end residues are part of each CDR3. The order of the fields is CDR3 protein, CDR3 DNA, clone size, D gene, V gene, J gene. D genes are given only for firm matches. Clone size is shown for a subset of rows, as once, few, many or a class of expanded clone.

CASSFLRVSTDTQYF	TGTGCCAGCAGTTTTTTGAGGGTTAGCACAGATACGCAGTATTTT	-	-	TRBV27	TRBJ2-3
CASSSGPGNTEAFF	TGTGCCAGCAGCTCAGGACCAGGGAACACTGAAGCTTTCTTT	-	-	TRBV5-6	TRBJ1-1
CASSSDRGGNTIYF	TGTGCCAGCAGCTCAGACAGGGGTGGAAACACCATATATTTT	-	TRBD1	TRBV28	TRBJ1-3
CASSLRGGYYEQYF	TGTGCCAGCAGCCTCCGAGGGGGCTACTACGAGCAGTACTTC	-	TRBD1	TRBV27	TRBJ2-7
CSAPGQLGTPDTQYF	TGCAGCGCCCCGGGACAGCTAGGAACCCCAGATACGCAGTATTTT	-	TRBD1	TRBV29-1	TRBJ2-3
CASSFDGLRNQPQHF	TGTGCCAGCAGTTTTGACGGACTCCGGAATCAGCCCCAGCATTTT	-	-	TRBV2	TRBJ1-5
CASSYLGGSYEQYF	TGTGCCAGCAGTTACTTAGGAGGCTCCTACGAGCAGTACTTC	-	-	TRBV6-5	TRBJ2-7
CASSPTADLAGANTGELFF	TGTGCCAGCAGCCCCACGGCCGACTTAGCGGGAGCGAACACCGGGGAGCTGTTTTTT	-	TRBD2	TRBV7-9	TRBJ2-2
CASSVRVARADTQYF	TGTGCCAGCAGCGTGAGGGTCGCCCGAGCAGATACGCAGTATTTT	-	-	TRBV9	TRBJ2-3
CASSSPGDRGNTIYF	TGTGCCAGCAGCTCCCCGGGGGACCGCGGAAACACCATATATTTT	-	-	TRBV7-9	TRBJ1-3
CASSPYLAGASYEQYF	TGTGCCAGCAGCCCGTACTTAGCGGGAGCTTCCTACGAGCAGTACTTC	-	TRBD2	TRBV7-8	TRBJ2-7
CASSGDSNNEQFF	TGTGCCAGTAGTGGGGACTCCAACAATGAGCAGTTCTTC	-	-	TRBV19	TRBJ2-1
CASRNREQYRGEQYF	TGCGCCAGCAGGAACAGGGAGCAGTATCGCGGCGAGCAGTACTTC	-	-	TRBV10-1	TRBJ2-7
CSVMTSGRIYNEQFF	TGCAGCGTGATGACTAGCGGGAGGATTTACAATGAGCAGTTCTTC	-	TRBD2	TRBV29-1	TRBJ2-1
CASSPSTGSYEQYF	TGCGCCAGCAGCCCGTCGACGGGATCCTACGAGCAGTACTTC	-	-	TRBV4-3	TRBJ2-7
CASSIPGNEQFF	TGTGCCAGTAGTATCCCGGGGAATGAGCAGTTCTTC	-	-	TRBV19	TRBJ2-1
CSVETSGASYEQYF	TGCAGCGTTGAGACTAGCGGGGCCTCCTACGAGCAGTACTTC	-	TRBD2	TRBV29-1	TRBJ2-7
CASSAIVSSYNEQFF	TGTGCCAGCAGTGCAATAGTGAGCTCCTACAATGAGCAGTTCTTC	-	-	TRBV2	TRBJ2-1
CASSPRTTYEQYF	TGTGCCAGCAGCCCCCGGACAACTTACGAGCAGTACTTC	-	-	TRBV7-2	TRBJ2-7
CASSFSITYPAGGNNEQFF	TGTGCCAGCAGTTTTTCCATAACTTACCCTGCGGGAGGAAACAATGAGCAGTTCTTC	-	TRBD2	TRBV28	TRBJ2-1
CASSQRISSYEQYF	TGTGCCAGCAGCCAACGGATTAGCTCCTACGAGCAGTACTTC	-	-	TRBV14	TRBJ2-7
CAWSVLGADGYTF	TGTGCCTGGAGTGTGCTAGGGGCCGACGGCTACACCTTC	-	-	TRBV30	TRBJ1-2
CAISDLRTGGTGELFF	TGTGCCATCAGTGATTTACGGACAGGGGGCACCGGGGAGCTGTTTTTT	-	TRBD1	TRBV10-3	TRBJ2-2
CASSERAGPYNEQFF	TGTGCCAGCAGTGAAAGGGCAGGCCCCTACAATGAGCAGTTCTTC	-	-	TRBV6-1	TRBJ2-1
CASTDSYGYTF	TGTGCCAGCACCGACAGCTATGGCTACACCTTC	-	-	TRBV7-8	TRBJ1-2
CASRNRGSSYEQYF	TGTGCCAGCAGGAACAGGGGAAGCTCCTACGAGCAGTACTTC	-	TRBD1	TRBV27	TRBJ2-7
CASSVEGGGTYEQYF	TGTGCCAGCAGCGTAGAAGGTGGAGGGACCTACGAGCAGTACTTC	-	-	TRBV9	TRBJ2-7
CASSLFTGSSQPQHF	TGTGCCAGCAGTTTATTCACAGGTTCAAGTCAGCCCCAGCATTTT	few	-	TRBV28	TRBJ1-5
CASSPPGGFSNTGELFF	TGCGCCAGCAGCCCCCCGGGAGGCTTTTCGAACACCGGGGAGCTGTTTTTT	-	TRBD2	TRBV5-1	TRBJ2-2
CASSLRQGLGGELFF	TGTGCCAGCAGCCTCAGACAGGGTTTAGGCGGGGAGCTGTTTTTT	few	TRBD1	TRBV11-3	TRBJ2-2
CASIYGGERSTDTQYF	TGTGCCAGCATCTACGGGGGGGAGCGGAGCACAGATACGCAGTATTTT	-	-	TRBV12-1	TRBJ2-3
CSVRRTRPYEQYF	TGCAGCGTTCGCAGGACTAGACCCTACGAGCAGTACTTC	-	TRBD2	TRBV29-1	TRBJ2-7
CASSETGPDTEAFF	TGTGCCAGCAGCGAGACAGGGCCTGACACTGAAGCTTTCTTT	-	TRBD1	TRBV7-9	TRBJ1-1
CASGRAGNEQFF	TGTGCCAGCGGGAGGGCCGGAAATGAGCAGTTCTTC	-	TRBD2	TRBV14	TRBJ2-1
CASSTGTRIGLTTGELFF	TGTGCCAGCAGCACAGGGACTAGAATCGGTTTAACCACCGGGGAGCTGTTTTTT	-	TRBD2	TRBV11-2	TRBJ2-2
CSVEETGGHGYTF	TGCAGCGTTGAAGAAACGGGCGGGCATGGCTACACCTTC	-	-	TRBV29-1	TRBJ1-2
CASSYSNGAYNFEQFF	TGTGCCAGCAGTTACTCGAACGGGGCCTACAATTTTGAGCAGTTCTTC	-	-	TRBV6-5	TRBJ2-1
CASSPRTGVEQYF	TGTGCCAGCTCACCAAGGACAGGGGTCGAGCAGTACTTC	-	TRBD1	TRBV18	TRBJ2-7
CASSAPDGLAGITDTQYF	TGTGCCAGCAGCGCGCCGGATGGACTAGCGGGGATCACAGATACGCAGTATTTT	-	TRBD2	TRBV9	TRBJ2-3
CASSLGVGYEQYF	TGTGCCAGCAGTTTAGGGGTTGGCTACGAGCAGTACTTC	-	-	TRBV28	TRBJ2-7
CASSVYHSTDTQYF	TGTGCCAGCAGCGTTTACCACAGCACAGATACGCAGTATTTT	-	-	TRBV9	TRBJ2-3
CASSLSSGAGGYTF	TGTGCCAGCAGTTTATCCTCTGGGGCGGGGGGCTACACCTTC	-	-	TRBV27	TRBJ1-2
CASSWTDTYEQYF	TGTGCCAGCAGCTGGACGGATACCTACGAGCAGTACTTC	few	-	TRBV7-9	TRBJ2-7
CASSPRTSGSTEQFF	TGTGCCAGCAGCCCGCGGACTAGCGGGAGTACTGAGCAGTTCTTC	-	TRBD2	TRBV7-6	TRBJ2-1
CAISEGYGELDEQYF	TGTGCCATCAGTGAGGGGTACGGAGAGCTGGACGAGCAGTACTTC	-	-	TRBV10-3	TRBJ2-7
CSAEQGKLSSENSPLHF	TGCAGCGCGGAACAGGGGAAATTAAGCTCGGAGAATTCACCCCTCCACTTT	once	TRBD1	TRBV29-1	TRBJ1-6
CASTRSRDTIAYEQYF	TGTGCCAGCACTAGGTCCCGGGACACTATAGCCTACGAGCAGTACTTC	once	-	TRBV6-6	TRBJ2-7
CASSFYPGDSSYEQYF	TGTGCCAGCAGTTTTTACCCGGGGGACTCTTCCTACGAGCAGTACTTC	-	-	TRBV28	TRBJ2-7
CASSLVRGGHEAFF	TGTGCCAGCAGCTTAGTGCGAGGGGGACATGAAGCTTTCTTT	-	-	TRBV7-9	TRBJ1-1
CAAGRGRLYEQYF	TGTGCCGCGGGGAGAGGCAGGCTGTACGAGCAGTACTTC	-	-	TRBV28	TRBJ2-7
CASSIELARETQYF	TGTGCCAGTAGTATAGAACTAGCGAGAGAGACCCAGTACTTC	-	TRBD2	TRBV19	TRBJ2-5
CASSELAGGYYNEQFF	TGCGCCAGCAGTGAGTTAGCGGGCGGGTACTACAATGAGCAGTTCTTC	-	TRBD2	TRBV10-1	TRBJ2-1
CASSLIAGGGEQYF	TGTGCCAGCAGTTTAATAGCGGGAGGGGGCGAGCAGTACTTC	-	TRBD2	TRBV27	TRBJ2-7
CASSLAGGGVPTKETQYF	TGTGCCAGCAGCTTAGCGGGGGGAGGGGTGCCAACCAAAGAGACCCAGTACTTC	-	TRBD2	TRBV7-6	TRBJ2-5
CASSSRDKNQPQHF	TGTGCCAGCAGTTCTCGGGACAAAAATCAGCCCCAGCATTTT	-	-	TRBV27	TRBJ1-5